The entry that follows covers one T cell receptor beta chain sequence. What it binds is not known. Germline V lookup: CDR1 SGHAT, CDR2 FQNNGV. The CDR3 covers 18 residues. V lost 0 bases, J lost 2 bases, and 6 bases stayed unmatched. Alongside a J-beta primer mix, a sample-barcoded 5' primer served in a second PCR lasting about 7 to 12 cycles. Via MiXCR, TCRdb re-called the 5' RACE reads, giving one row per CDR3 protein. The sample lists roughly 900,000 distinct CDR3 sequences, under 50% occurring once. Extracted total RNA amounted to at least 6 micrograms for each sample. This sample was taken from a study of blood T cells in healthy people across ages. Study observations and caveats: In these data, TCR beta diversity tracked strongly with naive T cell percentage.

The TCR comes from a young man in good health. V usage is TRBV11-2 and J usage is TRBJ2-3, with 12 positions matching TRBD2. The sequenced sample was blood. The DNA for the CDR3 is TGTGCCAGCAGCTTAGATGGGACTAGCGGGTATATCACAGATACGCAGTATTTT. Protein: CASSLDGTSGYITDTQYF.